The rows below give T cell receptor beta chains drawn from one sample of a study of response to subunit inactivated influenza vaccine. TCRdb fed the RT-PCR reads into MiXCR, producing one record per CDR3 protein. The sample lists more than 450,000 distinct CDR3 sequences; roughly 10% were seen once. This sample also belongs to another study, concerning T cells expressing NK-cell markers.

The input for sequencing was PBMCs from blood, taken on the day of vaccination. The receptors were gathered from a man over 45 who received an inactivated influenza vaccine. The CDR3 runs from the conserved cysteine through the conserved F or W. Fields, in order: V gene, clone size, CDR3 protein. Only part of the rows carry a size: once, few, many, or a class if the clone is expanded.

TRBV5-5	NA	CASSLAPRGGNTIYF
TRBV7-9	many	CASRKTDTQYF
TRBV5-1	few	CASSIGQGQSPLHF
TRBV2	NA	CASGTSGRNEQYF
TRBV9	NA	CASSVAPGLAAETQYF
TRBV29-1	NA	CSVTGSQETQYF
TRBV4-3	NA	CASSHQKGPYTGELFF
TRBV7-9	NA	CASSYGLENWETQYF
TRBV5-8	few	CASSLGQGVDTDTQYF
TRBV5-1	few	CASSPSGTVSYNEQFF
TRBV5-1	few	CASNSGTNTDTQYF
TRBV7-2	few	CASSLDRGPYGYTF
TRBV11-2	few	CASSLGRTGGNEQFF
TRBV4-2	NA	CASSPEGTGGGETQYF
TRBV9	NA	CASSVGLPSSIVF
TRBV9	NA	CASSVELAGVRETQYF
TRBV15	few	CATSKYRETNEKLFF
TRBV5-5	few	CASSFPGTMGYNEQFF
TRBV28	few	CASRKQGVNYGYTF
TRBV5-1	NA	CASSLAQGSQETQYF
TRBV12-3/TRBV12-4	many	CASSLILGGINNEQFF
TRBV6-2/TRBV6-3	NA	CASSSFGSYEQYF
TRBV9	many	CASSGRHGNSPLHF
TRBV28	NA	CASSLPGHRMMNTEAFF
TRBV3-1	NA	CASSQDWAGQTYEQYF
TRBV4-1	many	CASSQDLIAGGISTDTQYF
TRBV6-2/TRBV6-3	many	CASIGTSPYEQYF
TRBV29-1	few	CSVQGTVMNTEAFF
TRBV12-3/TRBV12-4	many	CASKLIAGGPADTQYF
TRBV12-3/TRBV12-4	few	CATRPGWDNSPLHF
TRBV7-2	few	CASSLGLVIGEQYF
TRBV7-2	NA	CASSSVLGRELFF
TRBV7-2	few	CASSLSHTQYF
TRBV15	NA	CATSRVAGTRQFF
TRBV5-1	NA	CASSLGRWFDEQYF
TRBV5-1	NA	CASSLDGAEQYF
TRBV5-1	NA	CASNRGRQETQYF
TRBV4-1	NA	CASSQEAGIGNTEAFF
TRBV7-9	many	CASSSPGTDTQYF
TRBV6-1	NA	CASSPLGQRSEQFF
TRBV5-4	few	CASSSTRTGWGYTF
TRBV27	NA	CASSLSRGLAMYNEQFF
TRBV12-3/TRBV12-4	many	CASSLGQGDNQPQHF
TRBV28	few	CASSLFFQGAFHEQYF
TRBV11-2	few	CASSWTADTGELFF
TRBV5-5	few	CASSSVTSGRYVTQYF
TRBV7-9	few	CASSGASGSWRGEQFF
TRBV28	NA	CASSWGDAPTLEQYF
TRBV5-1	NA	CASSLIASNTGELFF
TRBV7-2	NA	CASSLVGTSGVSYEQYF
TRBV7-2	few	CASSLGPPLSTDTQYF
TRBV6-2/TRBV6-3	NA	CASSFPGRLYF
TRBV19	NA	CASSSWANKAFF